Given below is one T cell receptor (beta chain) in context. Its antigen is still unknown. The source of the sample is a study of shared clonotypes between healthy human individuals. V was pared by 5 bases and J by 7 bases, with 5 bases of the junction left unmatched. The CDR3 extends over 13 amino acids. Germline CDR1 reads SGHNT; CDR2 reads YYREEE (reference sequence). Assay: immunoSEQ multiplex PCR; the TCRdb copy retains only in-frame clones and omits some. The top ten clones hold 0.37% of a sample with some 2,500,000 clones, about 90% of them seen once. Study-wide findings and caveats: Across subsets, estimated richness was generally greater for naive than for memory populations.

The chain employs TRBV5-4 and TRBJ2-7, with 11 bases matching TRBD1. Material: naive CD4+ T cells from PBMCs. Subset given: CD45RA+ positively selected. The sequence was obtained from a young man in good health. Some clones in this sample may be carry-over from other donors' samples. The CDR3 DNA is TGTGCCAGCAGTAAGGACAGGGGGCGGGAGCAGTACTTC. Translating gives CASSKDRGREQYF. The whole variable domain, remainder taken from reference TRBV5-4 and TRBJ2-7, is ETGVTQSPTHLIKTRGQQVTLRCSSQSGHNTVSWYQQALGQGPQFIFQYYREEENGRGNFPPRFSGLQFPNYSSELNVNALELDDSALYLCASSKDRGREQYFGPGTRLTVT.